This T cell receptor beta chain is drawn from a study of cytomegalovirus exposure and HLA in healthy donors. A note on this clone: Its specificity is unknown.

PCR was performed using 60 Vbeta and 13 Jbeta primers. Measured with immunoSEQ multiplex PCR; TCRdb has only the in-frame clones, and not every one. The data contain around 50,000 clones, approximately 68% of them singletons. Findings of the study overall: When a later analysis was performed, an Asian-associated ancestry cluster reportedly had fewer N-insertions than the roughly 700-donor mean. The dataset shows that most TCR sequences were rare, while some public TCRs occurred in many donors. In a later analysis, at a false discovery rate of 0.05, 17,000 or so TCR beta sequences were associated with HLA alleles.

Material for sequencing was PBMCs. This clonotype originated in a man between 25 and 39 years old in good health and CMV-seronegative.

CDR3 residues: CASSFLVGGNTEAFF. In DNA, the CDR3 is TGTGCCAGCAGCTTCCTGGTGGGGGGTAACACTGAAGCTTTCTTT. V usage is TRBV7-9 and J usage is TRBJ1-1; D might be TRBD1 (5 bases). The V and J ends lost 3 bases and 2 bases respectively, with 13 bases between them. The CDR3 spans 15 residues. In germline, CDR1 is SEHNR, CDR2 FQNEAQ (reference sequence).